This TCR beta chain is drawn from a study of blood T cell repertoires in COVID-19 (dated by TCRdb to 2018 to 2021). Study-wide context: Collaborator samples came from the United States, Italy and Spain and covered acute and convalescent phases of COVID-19. The material from the prospective study consisted of cDNA or gDNA derived from T cells, B-cell-depleted T cells, or PBMCs. Deeply sampled blood TCRbeta repertoires from subjects exposed to, actively infected with, or recovered from COVID-19 were included in the dataset. The repertoires were made available in a free public database intended to serve as a resource for research on the immune response to SARS-CoV-2. The samples were drawn from the first 160 participants of the ongoing ImmuneRACE study and from roughly 1,300 subjects provided by 6 global collaborators. The sample metadata nearly always contained a de-identified subject ID, COVID-19 status, age in years and sex. Where HLA class I and class II types were available, the types were taken from metadata supplied by the sample provider, not from assay-based typing. The full study reports these points: How much clinical and demographic metadata was included differed by source and by participant, and the metadata was provided uncurated.

The collaborating institutions used their own protocols to collect whole blood in K2EDTA tubes. For TCRbeta analysis, collaborator samples were shipped as frozen whole blood, as isolated PBMCs, or as DNA extracted from either sample type. Comments on this clone: The clone's antigen remains unknown. Base-call qualities are not available, and no considerably larger clone is one nucleotide away.

TCRbeta CDR3 regions were amplified from genomic DNA by means of the immunoSEQ Assay, a bias-controlled multiplex PCR. Per the authors' processing: The number of nucleated cells in each sample was estimated from the amplification of reference gene primers within the assay. To quantify the absolute abundance of each unique TCRbeta CDR3 rearrangement, sequence reads were collapsed and filtered. Productive Simpson clonality was computed per sample as the square root of Simpson's diversity index over productive rearrangements. The table comes from immuneACCESS by way of TCRdb, which keeps in-frame sequences with V and J called. Part of the clones is missing from these tables; in studies checked, under half for an unresolved V gene and the rest for unknown reasons. Clone size and the V and J calls come from that table; the DNA yielded D and trimming. Counted in this sample were tens of thousands of clones; 90% of them appeared once. Roughly 1.8% of the sample comes from the top ten.

Inclusive of the bounding cysteine and phenylalanine, the CDR3 is 17 residues long. Only the CDR3 DNA is retained, 51 bases long and in frame from the first base. V loses 2 bases, J loses 3 bases, and the germline ends lie 18 bases apart. CDR1 and CDR2, looked up from the germline V gene, are SGHDT and YYEEEE. The receptor was isolated from a woman in her sixties or seventies with active COVID-19. The chain uses TRBV5-6 and TRBJ2-1; TRBD2 is a possible D gene, resting on 6 matching bases. The sequencing sample was made of peripheral blood. CDR3 sequence: CASSFGGTPRFYNEQFF. Read as DNA, the sequence is TGTGCCAGCAGCTTTGGCGGGACCCCGAGGTTCTACAATGAGCAGTTCTTC.